Each of the 20 T cell receptor beta chains below was sequenced from the same sample in a study of cytomegalovirus exposure and HLA in healthy donors. Generated by immunoSEQ multiplex PCR, the TCRdb table keeps only in-frame clones and is missing some. The profile shows 150,000 to 160,000 clones, around 83% of them singletons. Input material: PBMCs. The receptor source for this set is a human donor in good health.

The gene calls are TRBV29-1 and TRBJ1-5; 7 nucleotides agree with TRBD1. Germline CDR1 SQVTM, CDR2 ANQGSEA. This CDR3 contains 14 residues. Trimming cost V 4 bases and J 2 bases; bases outside gene matches: 5. CDR3 in amino acids: CSVAKGGGNQPQHF. The CDR3 region has the DNA TGCAGCGTTGCTAAAGGGGGCGGCAATCAGCCCCAGCATTTT. Full variable domain (missing parts from reference TRBV29-1 and TRBJ1-5): SAVISQKPSRDICQRGTSLTIQCQVDSQVTMMFWYRQQPGQSLTLIATANQGSEATYESGFVIDKFPISRPNLTFSTLTVSNMSPEDSSIYLCSVAKGGGNQPQHFGDGTRLSIL.

This clone was counted a single time. The chain uses TRBV2 and TRBJ2-5; TRBD2 matches 7 bases. The CDR3 extends over 14 amino acids. Germline V lookup: CDR1 SNHLY, CDR2 FYNNEI. With V trimmed by 6 bases and J by 5 bases, 9 bases remained unmatched. The CDR3 coding sequence is TGTGCCAGCAGAGGGACTACAAGTAGGGAGACCCAGTACTTC. It yields the protein CASRGTTSRETQYF.

The V gene is TRBV27, the J gene TRBJ2-7; the D is unclear. CDR1 is MNHEY, CDR2 SMNVEV, per germline (reference sequence). The CDR3 has 12 residues. Trimming stripped 6 bases from V and 0 bases from J, with 6 bases between. The CDR3 coding sequence is TGTGCCAGCAGCCGCGCCTCCTACGAGCAGTACTTC. This gives the protein CASSRASYEQYF.

This sequence joins TRBV6-6 and TRBJ2-3; TRBD2 agrees at 8 bases. The germline CDR1 and CDR2 sequences are MNHNY and SVGAGI (reference sequence). The CDR3 sequence is 15 residues long. Trimming cost V 3 bases and J 3 bases; bases outside gene matches: 5. This CDR3 is CASSYLSGSTDTQYF. As DNA, the CDR3 is TGTGCCAGCAGTTATCTGAGCGGGAGTACAGATACGCAGTATTTT.

The chain carries TRBV4-3 and TRBJ1-1, with D possibly matching TRBD1 (6 bases). The germline V gene encodes CDR1 LGHNA and CDR2 YSLEER. Between the trimmed V and J ends, which lost 0 bases and 5 bases, there was a span of 19 bases. This CDR3 spans 17 amino acids. The CDR3 sequence is CASSQDLGRDTKTEAFF. In DNA form, the CDR3 reads TGCGCCAGCAGCCAAGATTTGGGAAGGGACACCAAAACTGAAGCTTTCTTT.

V usage is TRBV19 and J usage is TRBJ2-1; weak D call: TRBD2 (6 bases). The CDR3 loop spans 16 amino acids. Germline values: CDR1 LNHDA, CDR2 SQIVND (reference sequence). Deletions cut 5 bases from V and 4 bases from J, with 18 bases between. This chain's CDR3 is CASSLGRVGGYNEQFF. The CDR3 bases are TGTGCCAGTAGTCTGGGACGGGTTGGAGGGTACAATGAGCAGTTCTTC. The whole variable domain, remainder taken from reference TRBV19 and TRBJ2-1, is DGGITQSPKYLFRKEGQNVTLSCEQNLNHDAMYWYRQDPGQGLRLIYYSQIVNDFQKGDIAEGYSVSREKKESFPLTVTSAQKNPTAFYLCASSLGRVGGYNEQFFGPGTRLTVL.

The rearrangement joins TRBV18 to TRBJ1-1, with TRBD1 identical over 8 bases. The CDR3 totals 14 residues. Looked up from germline, CDR1 is KGHSH and CDR2 is LQKENI. J gave up 5 bases and V 5 bases, and 7 bases lay outside the gene matches. In DNA form, the CDR3 reads TGTGCCAGCTCATCCGGACAGGGATGGACTGAAGCTTTCTTT. Translated, it gives CASSSGQGWTEAFF.

This chain connects TRBV5-1 to TRBJ2-5; 7 bases line up with TRBD2. From germline, CDR1 is SGHRS and CDR2 YFSETQ. V trimming: 5 bases; J trimming: 5 bases; junction bases outside the gene matches: 12. CDR3 length equals 15 residues. The CDR3 bases are TGCGCCAGCAGTTCCAACCCTGGGCGGGGGGAGACCCAGTACTTC. Its translation is CASSSNPGRGETQYF.

The chain combines TRBV7-9 with TRBJ1-2; 7 bases are a match to TRBD1. Trimming at V came to 1 base and at J to 4 bases, leaving 6 bases not matched to a gene. Germline CDR1 and CDR2: SEHNR and FQNEAQ (reference sequence). The CDR3 extends over 15 amino acids. Written as DNA, the CDR3 is TGTGCCAGCAGCTTAGATCCTACAGGGGTCTATGGCTACACCTTC. Protein sequence: CASSLDPTGVYGYTF.

The chain has TRBV4-3 and TRBJ1-1; unclear D gene. V was clipped by 4 bases and J by 0 bases, with 15 bases between them. The CDR3 extends over 16 amino acids. Germline loops: CDR1 LGHNA, CDR2 YSLEER. The CDR3 DNA reads as TGCGCCAGCAGCCCAACGGAGGCAGCCTTGAACACTGAAGCTTTCTTT. Its protein product is CASSPTEAALNTEAFF.

V is TRBV5-1 and J is TRBJ2-3, with TRBD1 matching 11 bases. Germline-derived CDR1 and CDR2 are SGHRS and YFSETQ. Trimming removed 0 bases from V and 5 bases from J; junction bases left unmatched: 2. The CDR3 sequence is 15 residues long. The CDR3 DNA reads as TGCGCCAGCAGCTTGGGGGACAGGGGGAAAGATACGCAGTATTTT. This translates into CASSLGDRGKDTQYF.

The rearrangement joins TRBV5-4 to TRBJ2-7, with D possibly being TRBD1 (5 bases). V was trimmed by 4 bases and J by 3 bases, leaving 23 bases between them. The CDR3 runs 17 residues. Germline assignment: CDR1 SGHNT and CDR2 YYREEE (reference sequence). CDR3 sequence (DNA): TGTGCCAGCAGCCCCGAGAATAAAATGGACATAAGCTACGAGCAGTACTTC. It specifies CASSPENKMDISYEQYF.

The chain has TRBV13 and TRBJ1-2, with 7 bases identical to TRBD1. The length of the CDR3 is 15 residues. Germline V gene sequence: CDR1 PRHDT, CDR2 FYEKMQ (reference sequence). The V and J ends lost 1 base and 3 bases, in that order; junction bases with no gene match: 5. CDR3 DNA: TGTGCCAGCAGCTTAGCTGACAGGGCGCACTATGGCTACACCTTC. Amino acid sequence: CASSLADRAHYGYTF.

Details on this clone: Relative to the germline gene, one junction end is altered; a read error may explain this. J is TRBJ2-3 and V is TRBV25-1; 7 nucleotides match TRBD1. Germline V gene lookup returns CDR1 MGHDK and CDR2 SYGVNS. The CDR3 loop spans 17 amino acids. Here the CDR3 reads CASGEKGAAEVPDTQYF. As DNA, the CDR3 is TGTGCCAGCGGTGAAAAGGGGGCGGCAGAAGTCCCAGATACGCAGTATTTT.

The chain recombines TRBV6-1 with TRBJ1-2, with 9 bases that match TRBD1. The CDR3 length is 15 residues. Germline trimming cut 6 bases from V and 2 bases from J; bases unmatched to any gene: 7. Germline V gene lookup returns CDR1 MNHNS and CDR2 SASEGT. The CDR3 DNA sequence: TGTGCCAGCAGCGGGACAGGGAGTGTGAACTATGGCTACACCTTC. Translating gives CASSGTGSVNYGYTF.

This chain joins TRBV29-1 and TRBJ2-7, with TRBD1 matching 8 bases. The CDR3 loop spans 14 amino acids. J gave up 2 bases and V 1 base, and 4 bases lay outside the gene matches. Germline assignment: CDR1 SQVTM and CDR2 ANQGSEA. The CDR3 nucleotides read TGCAGCGTTGAAGGGACAGGGCTTACCTACGAGCAGTACTTC. Its translation is CSVEGTGLTYEQYF.

The V gene is TRBV7-2, the J gene TRBJ2-1, with TRBD2 matching over 10 bases. Germline CDR1 is SGHTA and CDR2 is FQGNSA. V trimming: 6 bases; J trimming: 3 bases; junction bases outside the gene matches: 14. This CDR3 is built from 18 residues. The CDR3 bases are TGTGCCAGCAGTAGACTAGCGGGCGTCCAAAATCTCTACAATGAGCAGTTCTTC. Protein: CASSRLAGVQNLYNEQFF.

The chain carries TRBV7-6 and TRBJ2-1; no firm D call. CDR3 length: 17 amino acids. Germline CDR1 SGHVS, CDR2 FNYEAQ. With 1 base removed from V and 0 bases from J, the gap between germline ends came to 13 bases. In DNA form, the CDR3 reads TGTGCCAGCAGCTTAGTCCCAAGTGAGAGCTCCTACAATGAGCAGTTCTTC. It encodes CASSLVPSESSYNEQFF.

The chain has TRBV27 and TRBJ1-3, with 9 bases that match TRBD1. The germline V gene encodes CDR1 MNHEY and CDR2 SMNVEV (reference sequence). With V trimmed by 6 bases and J by 2 bases, 5 bases remained unmatched. There are 15 residues in the CDR3. The CDR3: CASRATGGPGNTIYF. The CDR3 bases are TGTGCCAGCAGAGCTACAGGGGGCCCTGGAAACACCATATATTTT.

The chain combines TRBV4-3 with TRBJ2-3, with 7 bases that match TRBD2. V shed 4 bases, J shed 4 bases, and the junction held 14 bases outside the gene matches. CDR1 and CDR2 from the germline V gene are LGHNA and YSLEER. The CDR3 has 17 amino acids. CDR3: CASSLAGGGLVADTQYF. The DNA of the CDR3 is TGCGCCAGCAGCCTTGCGGGCGGGGGATTAGTTGCAGATACGCAGTATTTT.